The 2 T cell receptor beta chains presented below share a single source sample, sequenced in a study of cytomegalovirus exposure and HLA in healthy donors. 13 Jbeta primers and 60 Vbeta primers were used for the PCR. Sequenced by immunoSEQ multiplex PCR; TCRdb stores in-frame clones only, minus some. The sample holds approximately 100,000 clones. Input material: PBMCs. The receptor set was obtained from a man aged 50 to 60 in good health and CMV-seronegative.

The chain links TRBV10-1 to TRBJ1-1, with 7 bases matching TRBD1. Germline V lookup: CDR1 WNHNN, CDR2 SYGVQD (reference sequence). Germline trimming cut 6 bases from V and 4 bases from J; bases unmatched to any gene: 11. CDR3 length: 15 residues. CDR3 nucleotide sequence: TGCGCCAGCAGCCCACGAAGGGACAGAAGCACTGAAGCTTTCTTT. Amino acids: CASSPRRDRSTEAFF.

The chain combines TRBV2 with TRBJ1-3; D is ambiguous. CDR1 is SNHLY and CDR2 is FYNNEI in the germline V gene. V lost 2 bases and J lost 0, with 5 bases in between. The CDR3 spans 14 residues. CDR3 in amino acids: CASSESSSGNTIYF. CDR3 sequence (DNA): TGTGCCAGCAGTGAATCTAGCTCTGGAAACACCATATATTTT.